The rows below give T cell receptor beta chains drawn from one sample of a study of T cells in Graves' hyperthyroidism and ophthalmopathy. TCRdb reprocessed the multiplex PCR reads with MiXCR, giving one entry per CDR3 protein. Among hundreds of thousands of distinct CDR3 sequences listed, 14% to 15% were seen once. Material for sequencing was blood. The source of these receptors is a man younger than 30 with Graves' ophthalmopathy. CDR3s include the opening cysteine and the closing phenylalanine or tryptophan. Each record gives: clone size, J gene, D gene, V gene, CDR3 protein, CDR3 DNA. The D gene is left open where the match is weak. Where a row states a size, it is once, few, many or the class of an expanded clone; other rows omit it.

size: many
J: TRBJ1-5
D: NA
V: TRBV6-1
CDR3: CASSEAGRPSWEPQHF
DNA: TGTGCCAGCAGTGAAGCTGGCCGGCCTAGCTGGGAGCCCCAGCATTTT

size: few
J: TRBJ1-3
D: TRBD1
V: TRBV2
CDR3: CASRQGADGNTIYF
DNA: TGTGCCAGCAGACAGGGGGCGGATGGAAACACCATATATTTT

size: many
J: TRBJ1-5
D: NA
V: TRBV6-1
CDR3: CASRPLDQPQHF
DNA: TGTGCCAGCAGACCACTGGATCAGCCCCAGCATTTT

size: many
J: TRBJ2-1
D: TRBD2
V: TRBV20-1
CDR3: CSARRGGSYNEQFF
DNA: TGCAGTGCTAGAAGGGGAGGGTCCTACAATGAGCAGTTCTTC

size: NA
J: TRBJ2-2
D: NA
V: TRBV10-1
CDR3: CASSESPGNTGELFF
DNA: TGCGCCAGCAGTGAGTCACCGGGTAACACCGGGGAGCTGTTTTTT

size: many
J: TRBJ2-3
D: TRBD2
V: TRBV4-2
CDR3: CASSQYGALAGTSTDTQYF
DNA: TGTGCCAGCAGCCAATACGGAGCCCTAGCGGGGACGAGCACAGATACGCAGTATTTT

size: once
J: TRBJ2-1
D: NA
V: TRBV9
CDR3: CASSARLQNEQFF
DNA: TGTGCCAGCAGCGCGAGACTGCAAAATGAGCAGTTCTTC

size: few
J: TRBJ2-3
D: TRBD2
V: TRBV12-3/TRBV12-4
CDR3: CASSRGLAGLGPFTDTQYF
DNA: TGTGCCAGCTCACGAGGCCTAGCGGGATTGGGCCCCTTCACAGATACGCAGTATTTT

size: few
J: TRBJ2-7
D: TRBD1
V: TRBV11-2
CDR3: CASSRRTGGHEQYF
DNA: TGTGCCAGCAGCCGCCGGACAGGCGGCCACGAGCAGTACTTC

size: many
J: TRBJ2-5
D: NA
V: TRBV3-1
CDR3: CASSRGAQYF
DNA: TGTGCCAGCAGCCGCGGGGCCCAGTACTTC

size: few
J: TRBJ2-7
D: TRBD2
V: TRBV7-6
CDR3: CASSRNTLVAGGAHEQYF
DNA: TGTGCCAGCAGCCGTAACACCTTGGTAGCGGGAGGTGCACACGAGCAGTACTTC

size: many
J: TRBJ2-3
D: TRBD1
V: TRBV20-1
CDR3: CSETDRAGDTQYF
DNA: TGCAGTGAAACGGACAGGGCGGGAGATACGCAGTATTTT

size: many
J: TRBJ2-1
D: NA
V: TRBV6-5
CDR3: CASSYRYSNNEQFF
DNA: TGTGCCAGCAGTTACCGGTATTCGAACAATGAGCAGTTCTTC

size: many
J: TRBJ2-5
D: NA
V: TRBV24-1
CDR3: CATSDGSGQETQYF
DNA: TGTGCCACCAGTGATGGGAGCGGCCAAGAGACCCAGTACTTC